This T cell receptor beta chain was found in a study of blood T cell repertoires in COVID-19. About the study: The United States, Italy and Spain were the sources of the acute and convalescent COVID-19 samples. Sources were T cells, B-cell-depleted T cells, or PBMCs; the material itself was cDNA or gDNA.

Libraries were prepared by immunoSEQ multiplex PCR; TCRdb keeps only in-frame clonotypes and omits some of them. The sample includes some 200,000 clones, about nine tenths seen only once; the top ten take 5.9%. V was clipped by 4 bases and J by 3 bases; unmatched bases: 6. This CDR3 comprises 15 residues. CDR1 is SGHRS and CDR2 is YFSETQ in the germline V gene. Specimen: peripheral blood. This sequence joins TRBV5-1 and TRBJ2-7; 11 bases line up with TRBD2. The sequence derives from a man aged 80 or over with acute or convalescent COVID-19. CDR3 coding DNA: TGCGCCAGCAGCGGTGGACTAGCGGGTGTCTACGAGCAGTACTTC. Its protein product is CASSGGLAGVYEQYF.